The 19 T cell receptor beta chains listed next were all sequenced from one sample in a study of CD8 T cells in ankylosing spondylitis (dated by TCRdb to 2016 to 2017). The research as a whole found: A TCR beta motif made up of eight or nine highly homologous amino acid variants appeared to be characteristic of blood from ankylosing spondylitis patients.

These receptors have no identified antigens. To prepare the library, 5' RACE was applied. Sequenced using an Illumina HiSeq 2500. TCRdb cleaned the public reads at Q25 with fastp, built clones with MiXCR and kept in-frame beta chains. Duplicate CDR3 protein sequences are folded into a single record with the most common DNA and genes. The sample profile shows approximately 300,000 distinct CDR3 sequences; 7.5% to 9% of them were found once. Together, the top ten hold more than 14% of the sample. The sequencing input was blood, either unsorted or a sorted T cell fraction (not recorded which). The receptors were gathered from a male donor with ankylosing spondylitis.

The V call is TRBV7-3, the J call TRBJ2-2, with 8 bases identical to TRBD1. The CDR3 extends over 15 amino acids. Germline lookup yields CDR1 SGHTA and CDR2 FQGTGA. With 5 bases clipped from V and 6 bases from J, the junction kept 8 bases outside the gene matches. CDR3: CASSTGTGWSGELFF. In nucleotides, the CDR3 is TGTGCCAGCAGCACCGGGACAGGATGGTCCGGGGAGCTGTTTTTT.

Of note for this clonotype: Just one base apart from a much larger clone, this may be a read error. This chain joins TRBV27 and TRBJ1-5, with D tentatively TRBD1 (6 bases). Trimming stripped 4 bases from V and 5 bases from J, with 9 bases between. Germline lookup yields CDR1 MNHEY and CDR2 SMNVEV (reference sequence). This CDR3 region has 13 residues. The CDR3 spells CASSYGTHQPQHF. The CDR3 nucleotides read TGTGCCAGCAGTTACGGGACACATCAGCCCCAGCATTTT.

This clonotype was detected many times. This sequence joins TRBV7-2 and TRBJ1-4; D is possibly TRBD1 (5 bases). The germline V and J ends were trimmed by 3 bases and 8 bases, with 13 bases remaining between them. Germline V gene sequence: CDR1 SGHTA, CDR2 FQGNSA. The CDR3 covers 14 residues. In DNA form, the CDR3 reads TGTGCCAGCAGCTTGGGGGGGGACGTAGAAAAACTGTTTTTT. Amino acids: CASSLGGDVEKLFF.

This clonotype came up many times. The V and J genes are TRBV5-1 and TRBJ1-6; 7 positions agree with TRBD1. The CDR3 loop spans 16 amino acids. After removal of 4 bases from V and 7 bases from J, the junction contained 11 bases not matched to a gene. Germline V gene sequence: CDR1 SGHRS, CDR2 YFSETQ. The CDR3 nucleotides are TGCGCCAGCAGCCTGAATTTGGGACAGCGAAATTCACCCCTCCACTTT. Protein: CASSLNLGQRNSPLHF.

This clonotype was picked up a small number of times. This chain connects TRBV11-3 to TRBJ1-1, with 7 positions matching TRBD1. The V gene end was trimmed by 4 bases and the J gene end by 4 bases; junction bases not matched to a gene: 6. CDR3 length: 14 amino acids. The germline CDR1 and CDR2 sequences are SGHNT and YENEEA. CDR3 in DNA: TGTGCCAGCAGCTCAAACAGGGGAGGCACTGAAGCTTTCTTT. Its protein product is CASSSNRGGTEAFF.

This clonotype was counted only a few times. The rearrangement joins TRBV28 to TRBJ2-5; 10 bases line up with TRBD1. The CDR3 totals 18 residues. Losses at the gene ends were 4 bases for V and 0 bases for J; bases not matched to a gene: 11. CDR1 MDHEN and CDR2 SYDVKM come from the germline V gene. The CDR3: CASSSPGQGPRYQETQYF. In DNA, the CDR3 is TGTGCCAGCAGTTCGCCGGGACAGGGGCCGCGGTACCAAGAGACCCAGTACTTC.

The chain carries TRBV27 and TRBJ2-7; 9 bases are shared with TRBD2. The CDR3 has 16 residues. The trim removed 0 bases at V and 1 base at J, leaving 4 bases unmatched. The germline gives CDR1 MNHEY, CDR2 SMNVEV (reference sequence). As DNA, the CDR3 is TGTGCCAGCAGTTTATCGTCGCTAGCGGGGTCCTACGAGCAGTACTTC. Protein sequence: CASSLSSLAGSYEQYF.

This clonotype was observed at least ten times. This chain joins TRBV29-1 and TRBJ2-4, with D tentatively TRBD1 or TRBD2 (5 bases each). CDR3 length equals 13 residues. The V end lost 4 bases, the J end lost 3 bases, and 10 bases lay between the germline ends. The germline V gene encodes CDR1 SQVTM and CDR2 ANQGSEA. CDR3 bases: TGCAGCGTTGTGGTTGGGGGCAAAAACATTCAGTACTTC. It is translated as CSVVVGGKNIQYF.

The table lists this clonotype with a few counts. V is TRBV7-3 and J is TRBJ2-1; D tentatively fits TRBD1 or TRBD2 (5 bases each). Trimming left V 5 bases short and J 1 base short, with 12 bases between. This CDR3 has 15 residues. CDR1 SGHTA and CDR2 FQGTGA come from the germline V gene. CDR3 protein: CASSPPGASYNEQFF. The CDR3 bases are TGTGCCAGCAGCCCTCCCGGGGCTTCCTACAATGAGCAGTTCTTC.

Many counts were recorded for this clonotype. V gene TRBV5-5 combines with J gene TRBJ2-1; 7 bases fit TRBD2. The CDR3 covers 18 residues. V shed 3 bases, J shed 1 base, and the junction held 13 bases outside the gene matches. Germline loops: CDR1 SGHKS, CDR2 YYEKEE (reference sequence). DNA for the CDR3: TGTGCCAGCAGCTCACGGGGAGGGGCGGGAGAGTCCTACAATGAGCAGTTCTTC. It encodes CASSSRGGAGESYNEQFF.

This clonotype was seen a few times. Written as DNA, the CDR3 is TGTGCCATCAGTGACTTTGACATAGACCAAGAGACCCAGTACTTC. This gives the protein CAISDFDIDQETQYF. V gene TRBV10-3 combines with J gene TRBJ2-5; D ambiguous. In germline, CDR1 is ENHRY, CDR2 SYGVKD. CDR3 size: 15 residues. V was clipped by 3 bases and J by 0 bases, with 11 bases between them.

The CDR3: CASSLAFGPGSPQPQHF. CDR3 sequence (DNA): TGTGCCAGCAGCTTAGCGTTCGGTCCGGGGTCCCCACAGCCCCAGCATTTT. The rearrangement joins TRBV7-6 to TRBJ1-5; D is unclear. The CDR3 is 17 amino acids. Germline assignment: CDR1 SGHVS and CDR2 FNYEAQ. V lost 0 bases and J lost 7, with 19 bases in between.

The chain employs TRBV6-4 and TRBJ2-7, with TRBD2 identical over 9 bases. V shed 6 bases, J shed 7 bases, and the junction held 16 bases outside the gene matches. This CDR3 region has 16 residues. The germline V gene encodes CDR1 MRHNA and CDR2 SNTAGT. The CDR3 DNA sequence: TGTGCCAGCAGCGCCAGGGCTAGCGGGGTCCCGGGGGAGCAGTACTTC. Its translation: CASSARASGVPGEQYF.

This clonotype has at least ten counts. The chain links TRBV4-1 to TRBJ1-1, with a tentative D call TRBD1 (6 bases). V lost 4 bases and J lost 11, with 23 bases in between. CDR3 size: 15 residues. Germline V gene sequence: CDR1 MGHRA, CDR2 YSYEKL. CDR3 in DNA: TGCGCCAGCAGCCCCTTCTTGGCCCTACAGGGTGGGGCTTTCTTT. Protein sequence: CASSPFLALQGGAFF.

This clonotype was detected only a few times. CDR3 coding DNA: TGTGCCAGCTCACCAGGTTTGGGGGAGAATGAGCAGTTCTTC. Translation gives CASSPGLGENEQFF. The rearrangement uses TRBV18 and TRBJ2-1, with D perhaps TRBD1 or TRBD2 (5 bases each). V was trimmed by 2 bases and J by 7 bases, leaving 12 bases between them. The CDR3 consists of 14 residues. The V gene's germline CDR1 is KGHSH and CDR2 LQKENI.

A few counts support this clonotype. V is TRBV7-8 and J is TRBJ1-5, with 9 bases lining up with TRBD1. With 5 bases clipped from V and 2 bases from J, the junction kept 13 bases outside the gene matches. The CDR3 runs 18 residues. Germline loops: CDR1 SGHVS, CDR2 FQNEAQ. The CDR3 is CASSLGQGTSLGNQPQHF. CDR3 DNA: TGTGCCAGCAGCCTCGGACAGGGGACGAGTCTGGGCAATCAGCCCCAGCATTTT.

This clonotype was seen only a few times. This rearrangement joins TRBV5-1 to TRBJ1-1; D not certain. Germline V lookup: CDR1 SGHRS, CDR2 YFSETQ. The CDR3 sequence is 15 residues long. Trimming took off 1 base at V and 4 bases at J, with 14 bases between the two ends. DNA of the CDR3: TGCGCCAGCAGCTTGTCGGTGGGCCAAAGCACTGAAGCTTTCTTT. This sequence encodes CASSLSVGQSTEAFF.

This clonotype was detected only a few times. The rearrangement links TRBV5-5 to TRBJ2-1; possibly TRBD1 for D (7 bases). CDR1 and CDR2 (germline): SGHKS, YYEKEE (reference sequence). This CDR3 contains 16 residues. V dropped 0 bases and J dropped 3 bases, with 13 bases sitting between them. The CDR3 loop reads CASSLGGDSFYNEQFF. In DNA, the CDR3 is TGTGCCAGCAGCTTGGGGGGGGACAGTTTCTACAATGAGCAGTTCTTC.

This chain connects TRBV20-1 to TRBJ2-3, with D possibly TRBD1 on 6 matching bases. This CDR3 region has 14 residues. Germline loops: CDR1 DFQATT, CDR2 SNEGSKA (reference sequence). Trimming stripped 5 bases from V and 6 bases from J, with 18 bases between. The CDR3 reads CSAQHWGLPDTQYF. Written as DNA, the CDR3 is TGCAGTGCTCAACATTGGGGGCTCCCCGATACGCAGTATTTT.